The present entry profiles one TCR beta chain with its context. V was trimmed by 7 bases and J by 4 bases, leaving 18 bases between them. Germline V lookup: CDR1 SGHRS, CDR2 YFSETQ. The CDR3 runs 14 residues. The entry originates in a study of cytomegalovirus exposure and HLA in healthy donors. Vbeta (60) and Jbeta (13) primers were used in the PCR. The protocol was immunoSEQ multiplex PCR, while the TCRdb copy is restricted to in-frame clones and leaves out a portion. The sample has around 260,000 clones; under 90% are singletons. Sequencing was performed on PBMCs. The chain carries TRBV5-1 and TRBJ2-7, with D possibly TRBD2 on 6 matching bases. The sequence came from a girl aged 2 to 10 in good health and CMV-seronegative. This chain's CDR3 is CASGSGRGRYEQYF. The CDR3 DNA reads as TGCGCCAGCGGGAGCGGGCGGGGTAGGTACGAGCAGTACTTC.